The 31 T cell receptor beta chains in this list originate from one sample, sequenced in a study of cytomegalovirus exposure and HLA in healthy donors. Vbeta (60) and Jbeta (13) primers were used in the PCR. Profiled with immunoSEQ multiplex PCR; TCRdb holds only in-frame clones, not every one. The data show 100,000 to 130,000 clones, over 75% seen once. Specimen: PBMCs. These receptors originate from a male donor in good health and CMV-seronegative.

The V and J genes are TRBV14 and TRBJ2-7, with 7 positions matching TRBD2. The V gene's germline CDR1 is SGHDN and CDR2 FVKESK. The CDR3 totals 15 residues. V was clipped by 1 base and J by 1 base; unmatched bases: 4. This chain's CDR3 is CASSQGLAASYEQYF. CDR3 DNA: TGTGCCAGCAGCCAAGGCCTAGCGGCATCCTACGAGCAGTACTTC.

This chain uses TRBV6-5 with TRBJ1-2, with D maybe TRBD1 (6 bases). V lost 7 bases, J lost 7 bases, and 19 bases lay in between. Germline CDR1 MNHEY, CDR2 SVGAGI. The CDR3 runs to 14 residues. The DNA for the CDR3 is TGTGCCAGCATTCGAGGCAGGGGTATGCTTGGCTACACCTTC. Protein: CASIRGRGMLGYTF.

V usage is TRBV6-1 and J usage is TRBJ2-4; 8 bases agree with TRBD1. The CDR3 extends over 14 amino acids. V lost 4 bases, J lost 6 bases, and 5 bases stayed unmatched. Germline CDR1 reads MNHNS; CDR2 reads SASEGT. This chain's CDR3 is CASSVGQERNIQYF. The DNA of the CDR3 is TGTGCCAGCAGTGTGGGACAGGAAAGAAACATTCAGTACTTC.

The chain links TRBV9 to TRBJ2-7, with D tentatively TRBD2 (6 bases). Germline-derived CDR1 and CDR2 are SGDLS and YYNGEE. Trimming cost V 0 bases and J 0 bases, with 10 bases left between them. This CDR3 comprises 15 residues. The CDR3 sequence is CASSVGLASSYEQYF. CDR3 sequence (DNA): TGTGCCAGCAGCGTAGGGCTAGCGAGCTCCTACGAGCAGTACTTC.

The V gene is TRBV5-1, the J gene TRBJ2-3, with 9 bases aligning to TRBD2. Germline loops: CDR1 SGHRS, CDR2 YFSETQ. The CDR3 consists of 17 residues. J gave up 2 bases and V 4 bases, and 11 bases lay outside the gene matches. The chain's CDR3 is CASSRNFVAGVTDTQYF. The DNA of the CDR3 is TGCGCCAGCAGCCGCAATTTTGTAGCGGGAGTCACAGATACGCAGTATTTT. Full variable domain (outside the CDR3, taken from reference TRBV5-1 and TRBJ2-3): KAGVTQTPRYLIKTRGQQVTLSCSPISGHRSVSWYQQTPGQGLQFLFEYFSETQRNKGNFPGRFSGRQFSNSRSEMNVSTLELGDSALYLCASSRNFVAGVTDTQYFGPGTRLTVL.

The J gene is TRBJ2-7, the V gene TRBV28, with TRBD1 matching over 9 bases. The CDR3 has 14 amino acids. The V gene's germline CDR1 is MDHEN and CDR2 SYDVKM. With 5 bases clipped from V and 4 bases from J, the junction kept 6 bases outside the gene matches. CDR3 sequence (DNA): TGTGCCAGCAGTCCAGATGACAGGGGGTACGAGCAGTACTTC. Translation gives CASSPDDRGYEQYF.

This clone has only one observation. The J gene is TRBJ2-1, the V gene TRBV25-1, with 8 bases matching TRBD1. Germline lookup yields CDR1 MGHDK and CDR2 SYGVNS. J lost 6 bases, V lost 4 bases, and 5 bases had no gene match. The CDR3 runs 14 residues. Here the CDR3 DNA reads TGTGCCAGCAGTGTAGGGACAGGCTTCAATGAGCAGTTCTTC. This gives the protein CASSVGTGFNEQFF.

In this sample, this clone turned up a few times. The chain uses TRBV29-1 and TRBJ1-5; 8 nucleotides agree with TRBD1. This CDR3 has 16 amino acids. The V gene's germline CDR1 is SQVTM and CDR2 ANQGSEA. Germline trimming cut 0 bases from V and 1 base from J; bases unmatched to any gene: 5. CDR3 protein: CSVEEGTGSSNQPQHF. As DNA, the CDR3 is TGCAGCGTTGAAGAAGGGACAGGATCCAGCAATCAGCCCCAGCATTTT.

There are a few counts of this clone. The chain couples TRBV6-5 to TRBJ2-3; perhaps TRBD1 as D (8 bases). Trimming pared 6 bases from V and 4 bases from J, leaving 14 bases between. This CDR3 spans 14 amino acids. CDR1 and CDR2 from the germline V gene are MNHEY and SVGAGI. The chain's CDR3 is CASRRQGRADTQYF. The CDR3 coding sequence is TGTGCCAGCAGGAGACAGGGGAGGGCAGATACGCAGTATTTT.

CDR3 sequence: CASSPGRGYNEQFF. The CDR3, as DNA: TGTGCCAGCTCACCCGGGAGAGGCTACAATGAGCAGTTCTTC. The chain links TRBV18 to TRBJ2-1; D perhaps matches TRBD2 (6 bases). Trimming shortened V by 3 bases and J by 3 bases, and 9 bases separated the two germline ends. The V gene's germline CDR1 is KGHSH and CDR2 LQKENI. There are 14 residues in the CDR3.

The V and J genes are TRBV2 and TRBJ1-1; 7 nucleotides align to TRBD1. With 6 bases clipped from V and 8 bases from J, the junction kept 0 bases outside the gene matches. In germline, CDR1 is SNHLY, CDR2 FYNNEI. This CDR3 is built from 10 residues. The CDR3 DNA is TGTGCCAGCAGGGGACAGGAAGCTTTCTTT. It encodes CASRGQEAFF.

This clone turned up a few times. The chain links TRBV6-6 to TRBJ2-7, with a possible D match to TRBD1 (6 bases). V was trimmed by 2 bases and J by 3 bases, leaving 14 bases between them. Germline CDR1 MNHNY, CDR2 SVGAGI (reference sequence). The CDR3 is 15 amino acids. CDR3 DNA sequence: TGTGCCAGCAGTTACCCCCCCGGACAGATCTACGAGCAGTACTTC. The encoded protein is CASSYPPGQIYEQYF.

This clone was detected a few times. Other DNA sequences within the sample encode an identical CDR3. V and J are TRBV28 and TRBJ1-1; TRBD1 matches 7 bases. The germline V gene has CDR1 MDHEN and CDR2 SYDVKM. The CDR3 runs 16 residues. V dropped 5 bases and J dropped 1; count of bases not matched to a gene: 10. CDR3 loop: CASSQGQTPGNTEAFF. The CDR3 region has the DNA TGTGCCAGCAGTCAGGGACAGACTCCCGGGAACACTGAAGCTTTCTTT.

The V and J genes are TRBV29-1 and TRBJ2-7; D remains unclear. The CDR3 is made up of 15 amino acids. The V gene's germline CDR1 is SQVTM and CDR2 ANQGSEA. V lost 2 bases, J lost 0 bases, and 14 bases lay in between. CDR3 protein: CSVELGRATSYEQYV. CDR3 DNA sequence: TGCAGCGTTGAATTGGGCAGAGCTACCTCCTACGAGCAGTACGTC.

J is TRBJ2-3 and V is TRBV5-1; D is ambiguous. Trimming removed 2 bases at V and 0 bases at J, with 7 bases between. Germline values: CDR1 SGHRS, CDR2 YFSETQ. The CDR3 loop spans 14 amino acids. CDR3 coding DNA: TGCGCCAGCAGCTTAAGCGTTAGCACAGATACGCAGTATTTT. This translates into CASSLSVSTDTQYF.

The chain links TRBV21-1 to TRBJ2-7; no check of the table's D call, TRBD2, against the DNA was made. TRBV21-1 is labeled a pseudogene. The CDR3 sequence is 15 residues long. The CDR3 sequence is CASSLLAGRRREQYF. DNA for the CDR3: TGTGCCAGCAGCCTCCTAGCGGGAAGGCGGCGGGAGCAGTACTTC.

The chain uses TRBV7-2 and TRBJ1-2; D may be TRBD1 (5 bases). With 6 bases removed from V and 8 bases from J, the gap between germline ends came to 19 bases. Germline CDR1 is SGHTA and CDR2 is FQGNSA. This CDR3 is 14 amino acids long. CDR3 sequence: CASSQDRRLGGYTF. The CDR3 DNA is TGTGCCAGCAGTCAAGACAGACGCCTGGGGGGCTACACCTTC.

The CDR3 protein is CASSSQRAISYEQYF. The CDR3 bases are TGTGCCAGCAGCTCGCAGAGGGCAATCTCCTACGAGCAGTACTTC. The chain carries TRBV5-8 and TRBJ2-7; tentative D call: TRBD2 (5 bases). Trimming took off 3 bases at V and 0 bases at J, with 13 bases between the two ends. The germline CDR1 and CDR2 sequences are SGHTS and YDEGEE. CDR3 length: 15 amino acids.

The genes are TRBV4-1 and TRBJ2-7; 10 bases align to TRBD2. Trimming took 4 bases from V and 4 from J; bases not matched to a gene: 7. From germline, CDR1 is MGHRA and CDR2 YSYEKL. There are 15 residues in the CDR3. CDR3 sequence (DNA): TGCGCCAGCAGCCTCCGGGTAGCGGGAGGATACGAGCAGTACTTC. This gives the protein CASSLRVAGGYEQYF.

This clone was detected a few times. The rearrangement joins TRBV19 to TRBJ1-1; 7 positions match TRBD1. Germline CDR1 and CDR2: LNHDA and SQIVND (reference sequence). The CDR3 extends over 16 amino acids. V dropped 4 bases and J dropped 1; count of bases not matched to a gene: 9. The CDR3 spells CASSTLTGATNTEAFF. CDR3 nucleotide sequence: TGTGCCAGTAGTACACTCACAGGGGCCACGAACACTGAAGCTTTCTTT.

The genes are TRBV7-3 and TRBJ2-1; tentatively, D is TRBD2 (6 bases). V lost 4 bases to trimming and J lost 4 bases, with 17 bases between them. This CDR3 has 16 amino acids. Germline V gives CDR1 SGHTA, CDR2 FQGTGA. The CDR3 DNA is TGTGCCAGCAGCTCCCTCGGGGGAGGTATATACAATGAGCAGTTCTTC. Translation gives CASSSLGGGIYNEQFF. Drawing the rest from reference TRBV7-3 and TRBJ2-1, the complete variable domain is GAGVSQTPSNKVTEKGKYVELRCDPISGHTALYWYRQSLGQGPEFLIYFQGTGAADDSGLPNDRFFAVRPEGSVSTLKIQRTERGDSAVYLCASSSLGGGIYNEQFFGPGTRLTVL.

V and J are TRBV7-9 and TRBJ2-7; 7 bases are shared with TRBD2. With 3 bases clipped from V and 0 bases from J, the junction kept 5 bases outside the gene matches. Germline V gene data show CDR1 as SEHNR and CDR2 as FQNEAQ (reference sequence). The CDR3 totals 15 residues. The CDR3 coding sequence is TGTGCCAGCAGCTTTTACCCGGGAGGCTCCTACGAGCAGTACTTC. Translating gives CASSFYPGGSYEQYF.

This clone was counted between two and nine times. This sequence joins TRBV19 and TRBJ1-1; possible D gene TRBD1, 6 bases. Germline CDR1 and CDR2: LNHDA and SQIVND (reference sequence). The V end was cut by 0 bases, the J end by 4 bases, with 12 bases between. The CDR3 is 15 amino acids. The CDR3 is CASSIDAGVGTEAFF. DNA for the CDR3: TGTGCCAGTAGTATAGATGCAGGGGTGGGCACTGAAGCTTTCTTT.

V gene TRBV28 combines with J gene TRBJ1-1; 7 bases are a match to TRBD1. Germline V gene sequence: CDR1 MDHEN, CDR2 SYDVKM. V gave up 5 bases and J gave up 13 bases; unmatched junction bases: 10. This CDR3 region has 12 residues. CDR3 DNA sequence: TGTGCCAGCAGTCCCACGACAGGGTTTCGTTTCTTT. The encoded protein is CASSPTTGFRFF.

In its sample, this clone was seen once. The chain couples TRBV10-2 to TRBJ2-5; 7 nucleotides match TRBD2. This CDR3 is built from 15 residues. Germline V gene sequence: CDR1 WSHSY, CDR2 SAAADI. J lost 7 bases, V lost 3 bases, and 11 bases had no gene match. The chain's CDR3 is CASSDPSGVPWTQYF. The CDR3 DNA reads TGCGCCAGCAGTGATCCAAGCGGGGTACCTTGGACCCAGTACTTC.

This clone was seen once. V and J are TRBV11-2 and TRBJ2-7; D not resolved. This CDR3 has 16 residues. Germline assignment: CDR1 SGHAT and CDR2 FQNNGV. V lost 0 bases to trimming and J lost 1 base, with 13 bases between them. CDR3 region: CASSLDLYEASYEQYF. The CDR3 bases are TGTGCCAGCAGCTTAGATCTTTATGAGGCATCCTACGAGCAGTACTTC.

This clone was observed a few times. The CDR3 DNA is TGTGCCAGCAGCCAAGCCTTTGGCGGAGAAGGGAGACACTATGGCTACACCTTC. It codes for CASSQAFGGEGRHYGYTF. V gene TRBV4-2 combines with J gene TRBJ1-2; D uncertain. CDR1 is LGHNA and CDR2 is YNFKEQ in the germline V gene. The V and J ends lost 1 base and 3 bases respectively, with 21 bases between them. CDR3 length equals 18 residues.

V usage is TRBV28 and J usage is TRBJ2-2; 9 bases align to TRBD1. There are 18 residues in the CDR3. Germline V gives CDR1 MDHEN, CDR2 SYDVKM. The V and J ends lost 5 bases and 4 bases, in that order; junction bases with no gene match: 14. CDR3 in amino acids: CASSPPRTGVWGTGELFF. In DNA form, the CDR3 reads TGTGCCAGCAGTCCACCCCGGACAGGGGTTTGGGGCACCGGGGAGCTGTTTTTT.

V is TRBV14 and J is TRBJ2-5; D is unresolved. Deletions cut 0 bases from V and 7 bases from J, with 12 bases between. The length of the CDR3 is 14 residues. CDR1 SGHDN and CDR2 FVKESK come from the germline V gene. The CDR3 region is CASSQDQVVGTQYF. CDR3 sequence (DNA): TGTGCCAGCAGCCAAGATCAGGTAGTGGGGACCCAGTACTTC.

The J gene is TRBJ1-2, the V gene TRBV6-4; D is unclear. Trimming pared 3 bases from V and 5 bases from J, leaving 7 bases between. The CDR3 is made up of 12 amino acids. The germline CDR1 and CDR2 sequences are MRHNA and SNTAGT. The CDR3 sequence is CASSDSGYGYTF. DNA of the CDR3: TGTGCCAGCAGTGATTCGGGGTATGGCTACACCTTC.

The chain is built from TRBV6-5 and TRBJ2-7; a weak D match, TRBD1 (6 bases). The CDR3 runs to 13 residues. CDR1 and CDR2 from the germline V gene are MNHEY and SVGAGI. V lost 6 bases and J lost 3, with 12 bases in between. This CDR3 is CASRSTGIYEQYF. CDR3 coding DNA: TGTGCCAGCAGGTCCACAGGGATCTACGAGCAGTACTTC.